These T cell receptor beta chains were read from a single sample in a study of shared T cell receptors in the human thymus. Assay used: immunoSEQ multiplex PCR; TCRdb lists only in-frame clones, some missing. The top ten clones hold roughly 0.02% of a sample with hundreds of thousands of clones, more than 85% of them seen once. What was sequenced was thymocytes. The receptors derive from a human donor. Each CDR3 is given with its conserved first and last residue.

CDR3aa | j_gene | v_gene
CASSPRGETQYF | TRBJ2-5 | TRBV27
CASSLSIRGGQYF | TRBJ2-7 | TRBV27
CASSLGLLAGGRGYEQYF | TRBJ2-7 | TRBV7-2
CASSKSSGNEQFF | TRBJ2-1 | TRBV27
CASSLRGDDAYEQYF | TRBJ2-7 | TRBV28
CASSELGSYGYTF | TRBJ1-2 | TRBV25-1
CASSHASPLTEAFF | TRBJ1-1 | TRBV28
CASSAGTPLYEQYF | TRBJ2-7 | TRBV28
CASSSSSLPRPEQYF | TRBJ2-7 | TRBV28
CASSDAGQVNEQFF | TRBJ2-1 | TRBV6-5
CSVSGINEQFF | TRBJ2-1 | TRBV20-1
CASHAWGGTQYF | TRBJ2-5 | TRBV27
CATTGGNPYTEAFF | TRBJ1-1 | TRBV28
CASRPRTSSCSGELFF | TRBJ2-2 | TRBV5-1
CAISRTSGSGPPLEQYF | TRBJ2-7 | TRBV10-3
CASSLWNPGLQPSNTGELFF | TRBJ2-2 | TRBV28
CAISEFVRVGSYEQYF | TRBJ2-7 | TRBV10-3
CASSLGWRGNQPQHF | TRBJ1-5 | TRBV28
CASSSLTSGIADTQYF | TRBJ2-3 | TRBV28
CASGLSREPGAQETQYF | TRBJ2-5 | TRBV12-5
CASTGGSSYGYTF | TRBJ1-2 | TRBV27
CASIGERSSYNEQFF | TRBJ2-1 | TRBV27
CAWKWNDRPRSPLHF | TRBJ1-6 | TRBV30
CASSPARGGLAGELGYEQYF | TRBJ2-7 | TRBV5-4
CALRRDGAAQYF | TRBJ2-5 | TRBV2
CAISESYRGKRGNTGELFF | TRBJ2-2 | TRBV10-3
CASSLTAYSYEQYF | TRBJ2-7 | TRBV5-6
CASSSLRGPYEQYF | TRBJ2-7 | TRBV14
CASRPTSGSGWDTQYF | TRBJ2-3 | TRBV7-2
CASSRYTNRAGELFF | TRBJ2-2 | TRBV5-6
CASSEGQKKGETQYF | TRBJ2-5 | TRBV2
CASSLAANLGAQYF | TRBJ2-5 | TRBV7-6
CASRLGGDHWYGYTF | TRBJ1-2 | TRBV4-1
CASSSGTSGREGEQFF | TRBJ2-1 | TRBV7-6
CASSYSNETDDYEQYF | TRBJ2-7 | TRBV6-6
CASSPSQTPHLAQYF | TRBJ2-5 | TRBV7-6
CASSLSLALREQYF | TRBJ2-7 | TRBV27
CASSYTGGSEQYF | TRBJ2-7 | TRBV5-6
CASSQGSGSGTYEQYF | TRBJ2-7 | TRBV4-2
CASGRGRDLKETQYF | TRBJ2-5 | TRBV12-5